This T cell receptor (beta chain) is drawn from a study of T cell repertoires in cytomegalovirus infection. TCRdb re-called the reads through MiXCR, storing one row per CDR3 protein. The sample lists 250,000 or so distinct CDR3 sequences; over 15% were seen once. In its sample, this clonotype was seen a few times. V was clipped by 6 bases and J by 7 bases; unmatched bases: 1. The CDR3 runs to 13 residues. The germline gives CDR1 SEHNR, CDR2 FQNEAQ (reference sequence). Sequenced sample: CD8+ T cells from PBMCs. The rearrangement uses TRBV7-9 and TRBJ1-6; 9 bases match TRBD1. This TCR was sampled from a human donor in good health (CMV status not recorded). Some clones in this sample may be carry-over from other donors' samples. As DNA, the CDR3 is TGTGCCAGCAGGGGGACAGGGAATTCACCCCTCCACTTT. Translated, it gives CASRGTGNSPLHF.